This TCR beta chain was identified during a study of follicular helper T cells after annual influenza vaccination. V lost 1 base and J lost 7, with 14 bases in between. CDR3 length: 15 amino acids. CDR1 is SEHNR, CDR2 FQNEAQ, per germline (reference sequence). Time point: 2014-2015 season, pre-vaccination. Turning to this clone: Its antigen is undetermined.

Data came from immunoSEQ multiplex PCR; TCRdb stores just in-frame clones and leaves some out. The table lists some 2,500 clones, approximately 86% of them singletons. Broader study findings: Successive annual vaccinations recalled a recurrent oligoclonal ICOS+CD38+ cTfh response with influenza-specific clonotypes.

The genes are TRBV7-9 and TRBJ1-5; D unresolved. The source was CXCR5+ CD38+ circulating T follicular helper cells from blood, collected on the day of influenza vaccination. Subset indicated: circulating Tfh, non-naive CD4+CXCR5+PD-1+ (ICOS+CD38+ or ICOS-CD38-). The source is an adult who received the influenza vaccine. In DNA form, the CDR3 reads TGTGCCAGCAGCTTAGGAGGATCCGGCGCCCAGCCCCAGCATTTT. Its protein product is CASSLGGSGAQPQHF. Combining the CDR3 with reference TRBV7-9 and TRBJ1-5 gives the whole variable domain DTGVSQNPRHKITKRGQNVTFRCDPISEHNRLYWYRQTLGQGPEFLTYFQNEAQLEKSRLLSDRFSAERPKGSFSTLEIQRTEQGDSAMYLCASSLGGSGAQPQHFGDGTRLSIL.